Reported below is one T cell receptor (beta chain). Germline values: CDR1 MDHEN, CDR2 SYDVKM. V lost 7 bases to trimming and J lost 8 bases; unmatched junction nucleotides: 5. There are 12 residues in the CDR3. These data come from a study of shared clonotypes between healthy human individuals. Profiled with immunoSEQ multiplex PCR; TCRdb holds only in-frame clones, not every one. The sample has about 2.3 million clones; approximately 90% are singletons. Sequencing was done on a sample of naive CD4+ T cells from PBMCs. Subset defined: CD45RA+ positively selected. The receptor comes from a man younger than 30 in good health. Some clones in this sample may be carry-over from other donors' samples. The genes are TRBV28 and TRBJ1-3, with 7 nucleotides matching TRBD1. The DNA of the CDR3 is TGTGCCAGCAAATTCCAGGGGGACACCATATATTTT. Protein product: CASKFQGDTIYF.